This TCR beta chain was identified in a study of cytomegalovirus exposure and HLA in healthy donors. The study's findings and limits: For most subjects, TCR beta sequences were reported to predict HLA-A and HLA-B alleles with accuracy. Excluded were some V segments that proved indistinguishable, including TRBV6-2 and TRBV6-3.

With respect to this clone: Its antigen is as yet unknown.

CDR3 length: 15 amino acids. The germline V gene encodes CDR1 SGHNT and CDR2 YYREEE (reference sequence). V gave up 4 bases and J gave up 2 bases, with 12 bases separating them. The PCR employed 60 Vbeta primers together with 13 Jbeta primers. Original handling: A later analysis counted 65 million to 95 million unique TCR beta chains, around 10 million shared. Generated by immunoSEQ multiplex PCR, the TCRdb table keeps only in-frame clones and is missing some. Clone size and the V and J calls come from that table; the DNA yielded D and trimming. Counted here are tens of thousands of clones, roughly 80% occurring once; the ten biggest clones make up approximately 1.5%.

This chain joins TRBV5-4 and TRBJ2-2; possible D gene TRBD2, 6 bases. The receptor was isolated from a male donor in good health and CMV-seronegative. The specimen was PBMCs. The CDR3 loop reads CASSPGGDNTGELFF. The DNA of the CDR3 is TGTGCCAGCAGCCCCGGGGGTGACAACACCGGGGAGCTGTTTTTT.